The 16 T cell receptor beta chains listed next were all sequenced from one sample in a study of T cell responses to AZD1222 COVID-19 vaccine. Sequenced by immunoSEQ multiplex PCR; TCRdb stores in-frame clones only, minus some. The table has 90,000 to 150,000 clones, approximately 90% seen once. Sequencing used peripheral blood, obtained on day 0 of AZD1222 vaccination. All receptors come from an adult in good health.

The chain employs TRBV19 and TRBJ2-6; D is unresolved. Trimming cost V 5 bases and J 1 base, with 12 bases left between them. Germline V gene sequence: CDR1 LNHDA, CDR2 SQIVND (reference sequence). The CDR3 is made up of 16 amino acids. The CDR3 reads CASSLRDMSGANVLTF. CDR3 coding DNA: TGTGCCAGTAGTTTAAGGGATATGTCTGGGGCCAACGTCCTGACTTTC.

The rearrangement uses TRBV28 and TRBJ1-2; D uncertain. V was trimmed by 2 bases and J by 4 bases, leaving 11 bases between them. Germline lookup yields CDR1 MDHEN and CDR2 SYDVKM. There are 14 residues in the CDR3. CDR3 coding DNA: TGTGCCAGCAGTTTAAGGGAGGGTTTCTATGGCTACACCTTC. Encoded protein: CASSLREGFYGYTF.

This clone has only one observation. This chain links TRBV7-3 with TRBJ2-1; the D is unclear. V lost 5 bases and J lost 5, with 10 bases in between. The germline CDR1 and CDR2 sequences are SGHTA and FQGTGA. The CDR3 runs 13 residues. CDR3 coding DNA: TGTGCCAGCAGCACTGGACGGGACAATGAGCAGTTCTTC. Translating gives CASSTGRDNEQFF.

J is TRBJ1-2 and V is TRBV5-6, with 8 bases fitting TRBD1. Germline assignment: CDR1 SGHDT and CDR2 YYEEEE. The V segment lost 4 bases and the J segment 7 bases; nucleotides outside the gene matches: 6. The CDR3 covers 13 residues. The CDR3 DNA is TGTGCCAGCAGCGTCGGACAGGGAGGTGGCTACACCTTC. Translation gives CASSVGQGGGYTF.

This chain links TRBV6-6 with TRBJ2-5, with TRBD2 matching over 7 bases. The CDR3 contains 15 residues. Germline CDR1 MNHNY, CDR2 SVGAGI (reference sequence). The V gene end was trimmed by 7 bases and the J gene end by 2 bases; junction bases not matched to a gene: 10. The CDR3 nucleotides read TGTGCCAGCACTCAAAAAGACGGGGGGCAAGAGACCCAGTACTTC. Amino acid sequence: CASTQKDGGQETQYF.

This clone has just one count. The chain employs TRBV7-2 and TRBJ1-1; D may be TRBD1 (5 bases). Trimming shortened V by 2 bases and J by 0 bases, and 13 bases separated the two germline ends. Germline V gene lookup returns CDR1 SGHTA and CDR2 FQGNSA. This CDR3 spans 16 amino acids. The CDR3 DNA follows: TGTGCCAGCAGCTTACGAGGGACGGGGTTGAACACTGAAGCTTTCTTT. It encodes CASSLRGTGLNTEAFF.

The chain carries TRBV28 and TRBJ2-7, with 8 bases lining up with TRBD2. Germline trimming cut 2 bases from V and 7 bases from J; bases unmatched to any gene: 22. The CDR3 is 19 amino acids. Germline CDR1 reads MDHEN; CDR2 reads SYDVKM. The CDR3 nucleotides are TGTGCCAGCAGTTTACTCGGGCTAGGAGCGGGAGTTGCCCTTGGGGAGCAGTACTTC. Its protein product is CASSLLGLGAGVALGEQYF. Together with reference TRBV28 and TRBJ2-7, the CDR3 gives the full variable domain: DVKVTQSSRYLVKRTGEKVFLECVQDMDHENMFWYRQDPGLGLRLIYFSYDVKMKEKGDIPEGYSVSREKKERFSLILESASTNQTSMYLCASSLLGLGAGVALGEQYFGPGTRLTVT.

This chain links TRBV10-3 with TRBJ2-1; D assignment may be TRBD1 or TRBD2 (5 bases each). This CDR3 contains 13 residues. Per the germline V gene, CDR1 is ENHRY and CDR2 is SYGVKD. V was pared by 3 bases and J by 5 bases, with 8 bases between. CDR3 region: CAISDRGDNEQFF. CDR3 nucleotide sequence: TGTGCCATCAGTGATAGGGGAGACAATGAGCAGTTCTTC.

The V and J genes are TRBV19 and TRBJ1-2; 7 bases agree with TRBD1. The trim removed 6 bases at V and 2 bases at J, leaving 6 bases unmatched. CDR3 length equals 14 residues. CDR1 and CDR2 from the germline V gene are LNHDA and SQIVND (reference sequence). CDR3 DNA sequence: TGTGCCAGTAGCCTGGACAGGTGGAACTATGGCTACACCTTC. Translation gives CASSLDRWNYGYTF.

This clone is a singleton in its sample. The chain has TRBV3-1 (or the pseudogene TRBV3-2) and TRBJ2-5, with 8 nucleotides matching TRBD1. CDR1 and CDR2 (germline): LGHDT, YNNKEL (reference sequence). This CDR3 spans 14 amino acids. Unmatched junction bases numbered 6, after V lost 5 bases and J lost 4 bases. The CDR3 here is CASSLGRGLETQYF. In nucleotides, the CDR3 is TGTGCCAGCAGCTTAGGCAGGGGGCTAGAGACCCAGTACTTC.

The chain is built from TRBV7-3 and TRBJ2-1; 12 nucleotides line up with TRBD2. Germline values: CDR1 SGHTA, CDR2 FQGTGA. The CDR3 is 16 residues long. The V segment lost 5 bases and the J segment 4 bases; nucleotides outside the gene matches: 6. CDR3 region: CASSPRLAGDYNEQFF. The CDR3 DNA reads TGTGCCAGCAGCCCCCGACTAGCGGGGGATTACAATGAGCAGTTCTTC.

The rearrangement links TRBV12-5 to TRBJ2-3, with a tentative D call TRBD2 (6 bases). V was shortened by 5 bases and J by 4 bases, with 16 bases between the two germline ends. Germline V gene sequence: CDR1 LGHNT, CDR2 FRNRAP. There are 15 residues in the CDR3. For the CDR3, the DNA is TGTGCTAGTGGTGGAGGGCCACCCGCAGCAGATACGCAGTATTTT. Its translation: CASGGGPPAADTQYF. Together with reference TRBV12-5 and TRBJ2-3, the CDR3 gives the full variable domain: DARVTQTPRHKVTEMGQEVTMRCQPILGHNTVFWYRQTMMQGLELLAYFRNRAPLDDSGMPKDRFSAEMPDATLATLKIQPSEPRDSAVYFCASGGGPPAADTQYFGPGTRLTVL.

The V and J genes are TRBV19 and TRBJ2-1, with 14 bases that match TRBD2. Germline assignment: CDR1 LNHDA and CDR2 SQIVND (reference sequence). The CDR3 covers 15 residues. V dropped 6 bases and J dropped 7; count of bases not matched to a gene: 5. The CDR3 reads CASSPGTSGSNEQFF. The CDR3 region has the DNA TGTGCCAGTAGCCCCGGGACTAGCGGGAGTAATGAGCAGTTCTTC.

The V and J genes are TRBV5-1 and TRBJ1-6; D is uncertain. Between the trimmed V and J ends, which lost 3 bases and 5 bases, there was a span of 6 bases. The CDR3 runs to 13 residues. The germline V gene has CDR1 SGHRS and CDR2 YFSETQ. The CDR3 loop reads CASSSTHNSPLHF. The DNA for the CDR3 is TGCGCCAGCAGCTCAACTCATAATTCACCCCTCCACTTT. The whole variable domain, remainder taken from reference TRBV5-1 and TRBJ1-6, is KAGVTQTPRYLIKTRGQQVTLSCSPISGHRSVSWYQQTPGQGLQFLFEYFSETQRNKGNFPGRFSGRQFSNSRSEMNVSTLELGDSALYLCASSSTHNSPLHFGNGTRLTVT.

The chain is built from TRBV30 and TRBJ1-5, with TRBD1 matching 7 bases. Trimming removed 7 bases from V and 1 base from J; junction bases left unmatched: 7. CDR3 length: 14 residues. CDR1 and CDR2 from the germline V gene are GTSNPN and SVGIG (reference sequence). The chain's CDR3 is CALTTGVSNQPQHF. The CDR3 nucleotides read TGTGCCTTAACTACAGGGGTCAGCAATCAGCCCCAGCATTTT.

This clone came up a few times. J is TRBJ1-6 and V is TRBV30; TRBD1 matches 7 bases. The CDR3 runs to 15 residues. V lost 6 bases to trimming and J lost 0 bases; unmatched junction nucleotides: 5. Germline V CDR1 and CDR2: GTSNPN, SVGIG (reference sequence). This CDR3 reads CACRDSSSYNSPLHF. The CDR3 nucleotides are TGTGCCTGCCGGGACAGTAGCTCCTATAATTCACCCCTCCACTTT. Variable domain in full (rest from reference TRBV30 and TRBJ1-6): SQTIHQWPATLVQPVGSPLSLECTVEGTSNPNLYWYRQAAGRGLQLLFYSVGIGQISSEVPQNLSASRPQDRQFILSSKKLLLSDSGFYLCACRDSSSYNSPLHFGNGTRLTVT.